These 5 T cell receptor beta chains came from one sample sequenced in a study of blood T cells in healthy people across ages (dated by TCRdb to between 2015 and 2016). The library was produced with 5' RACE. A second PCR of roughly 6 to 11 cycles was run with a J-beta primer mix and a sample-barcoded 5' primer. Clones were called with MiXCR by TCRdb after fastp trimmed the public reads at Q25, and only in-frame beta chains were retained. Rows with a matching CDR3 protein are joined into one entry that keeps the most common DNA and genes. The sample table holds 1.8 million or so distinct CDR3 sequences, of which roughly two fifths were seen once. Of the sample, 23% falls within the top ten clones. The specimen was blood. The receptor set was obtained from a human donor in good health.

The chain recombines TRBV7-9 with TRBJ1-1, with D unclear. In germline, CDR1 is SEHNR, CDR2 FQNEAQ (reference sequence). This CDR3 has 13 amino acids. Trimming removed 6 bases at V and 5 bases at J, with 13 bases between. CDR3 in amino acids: CASSKISETEAFF. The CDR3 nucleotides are TGTGCCAGCAGTAAGATAAGTGAAACTGAAGCTTTCTTT. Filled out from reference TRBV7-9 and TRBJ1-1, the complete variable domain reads DTGVSQNPRHKITKRGQNVTFRCDPISEHNRLYWYRQTLGQGPEFLTYFQNEAQLEKSRLLSDRFSAERPKGSFSTLEIQRTEQGDSAMYLCASSKISETEAFFGQGTRLTVV.

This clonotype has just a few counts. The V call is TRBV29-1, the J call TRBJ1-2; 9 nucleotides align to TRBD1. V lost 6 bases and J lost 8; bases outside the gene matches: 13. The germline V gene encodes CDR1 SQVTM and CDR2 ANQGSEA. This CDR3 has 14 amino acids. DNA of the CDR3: TGCAGCGTGTGGGACAGGGTGGATTCGGGGGGCTACACCTTC. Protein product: CSVWDRVDSGGYTF.

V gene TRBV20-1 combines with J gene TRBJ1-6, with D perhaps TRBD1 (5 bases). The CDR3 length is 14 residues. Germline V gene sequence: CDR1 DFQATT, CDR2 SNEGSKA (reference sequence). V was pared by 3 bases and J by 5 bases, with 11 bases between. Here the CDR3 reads CSARTAGHNSPLHF. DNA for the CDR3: TGCAGTGCTAGGACCGCAGGGCATAATTCACCCCTCCACTTT.

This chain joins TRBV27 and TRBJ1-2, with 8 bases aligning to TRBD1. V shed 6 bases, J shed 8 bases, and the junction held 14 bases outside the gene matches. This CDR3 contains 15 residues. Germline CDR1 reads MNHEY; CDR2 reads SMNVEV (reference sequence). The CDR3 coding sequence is TGTGCCAGCAGCCCCTCCGCGACAGGGGTTTGGGGCTACACCTTC. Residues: CASSPSATGVWGYTF.

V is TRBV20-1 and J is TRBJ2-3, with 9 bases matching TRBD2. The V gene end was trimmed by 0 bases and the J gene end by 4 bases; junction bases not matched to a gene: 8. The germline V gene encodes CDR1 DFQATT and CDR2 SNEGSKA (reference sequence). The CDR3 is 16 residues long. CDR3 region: CSARDTGGGAPDTQYF. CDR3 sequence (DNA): TGCAGTGCTAGAGATACTGGCGGGGGGGCGCCAGATACGCAGTATTTT.